What follows are 13 T cell receptor beta chains derived from one specimen sequenced in a study of T cells in Graves' hyperthyroidism and ophthalmopathy. TCR beta CDR3 sequences were amplified from RNA transcripts. A first-round RT-PCR of the TCR CDR3 used the HTBI primer set. TCRdb reprocessed the multiplex PCR reads via MiXCR and lists one record per CDR3 protein. The repertoire includes about 350,000 distinct CDR3 sequences, 15% of them detected once, and approximately 19% sits in the top ten. What was sequenced was blood. These receptors came from a woman aged 55-69 years with Graves' ophthalmopathy.

The chain recombines TRBV2 with TRBJ2-7; 10 bases are shared with TRBD2. The CDR3 totals 14 residues. The germline V gene encodes CDR1 SNHLY and CDR2 FYNNEI. J was trimmed by 0 bases and V by 7 bases; bases with no gene match: 3. The CDR3 DNA is TGTGCCAGCAACCCTAGCGGGGGCTCCTACGAGCAGTACTTC. Its protein is CASNPSGGSYEQYF.

The chain combines TRBV29-1 with TRBJ2-1, with D tentatively TRBD2 (5 bases). Germline loops: CDR1 SQVTM, CDR2 ANQGSEA. V lost 1 base and J lost 2, with 12 bases in between. CDR3 length: 15 amino acids. CDR3 nucleotides: TGCAGCGTTGAAGCCCTCAGCGGCCCCTACAATGAGCAGTTCTTC. Amino acid sequence: CSVEALSGPYNEQFF.

This clonotype was seen at least ten times. V usage is TRBV11-3 and J usage is TRBJ2-5; D gene unclear. The CDR3 is made up of 15 amino acids. In germline, CDR1 is SGHNT, CDR2 YENEEA. The V end lost 5 bases, the J end lost 2 bases, and 15 bases lay between the germline ends. Here the CDR3 DNA reads TGTGCCAGCAGCCCACGAGGCACTTCTCAAGAGACCCAGTACTTC. This sequence encodes CASSPRGTSQETQYF.

This clonotype was found many times. The DNA of the CDR3 is TGCAGTGCTAGAGCCACCACTAGATCCTACGAGCAGTACTTC. Translating it yields CSARATTRSYEQYF. The chain uses TRBV20-1 and TRBJ2-7; a weak D match, TRBD2 (5 bases). Germline CDR1 reads DFQATT; CDR2 reads SNEGSKA (reference sequence). CDR3 length: 14 residues. Trimming shortened V by 1 base and J by 1 base, and 11 bases separated the two germline ends.

This clonotype was recorded at least ten times. The J gene is TRBJ2-7, the V gene TRBV18, with D perhaps given as TRBD1 or TRBD2 (5 bases each). Germline V gene sequence: CDR1 KGHSH, CDR2 LQKENI. This CDR3 is built from 14 residues. The V gene lost 6 bases and the J gene lost 7 bases, with 19 bases spanning the gap. The CDR3 reads CASSTPRGGREQYF. CDR3 bases: TGTGCCAGCTCCACCCCGAGGGGCGGGCGTGAGCAGTACTTC.

This clonotype was counted many times. The chain links TRBV7-9 to TRBJ2-5; weak D call: TRBD2 (6 bases). From germline, CDR1 is SEHNR and CDR2 FQNEAQ (reference sequence). V was shortened by 5 bases and J by 5 bases, with 12 bases between the two germline ends. This CDR3 region has 13 residues. The DNA for the CDR3 is TGTGCCAGCAGCCCGGAGGGGCCGGAGACCCAGTACTTC. Translation gives CASSPEGPETQYF.

This clonotype was counted many times. The V gene is TRBV20-1, the J gene TRBJ2-7; 8 positions agree with TRBD2. Germline CDR1 DFQATT, CDR2 SNEGSKA (reference sequence). The CDR3 contains 16 residues. The V and J ends lost 6 bases and 0 bases, in that order; junction bases with no gene match: 13. As DNA, the CDR3 is TGCAGTGCGCCCCGGGGGGGCGGGGAGAGCTCCTACGAGCAGTACTTC. It translates to CSAPRGGGESSYEQYF.

A remark on this clonotype: Just one base apart from a much larger clone, this may be a read error. The chain carries TRBV12-3 or TRBV12-4 and TRBJ1-6; perhaps TRBD1 as D (5 bases). The V end was cut by 6 bases, the J end by 7 bases, with 13 bases between. The CDR3 runs 14 residues. The CDR3 protein is CASRRGRFNSPLHF. The CDR3 region has the DNA TGTGCCAGCAGAAGGGGCAGGTTCAATTCACCCCTCCACTTT.

The rearrangement uses TRBV24-1 and TRBJ2-3; no reliable D call. CDR3 length equals 13 residues. CDR1 and CDR2 (germline): KGHDR, SFDVKD. Trimming pared 3 bases from V and 3 bases from J, leaving 6 bases between. The CDR3 nucleotides are TGTGCCACCAGTGATCTGGCTACAGATACGCAGTATTTT. Translating it yields CATSDLATDTQYF.

This clonotype was counted many times. The chain has TRBV6-1 and TRBJ2-7; maybe TRBD1 (5 bases). The germline gives CDR1 MNHNS, CDR2 SASEGT. Trimming removed 5 bases from V and 3 bases from J, with 14 bases in between. There are 14 residues in the CDR3. The CDR3 DNA sequence: TGTGCCAGCAGTTTCCCTGGGGCTGACTACGAGCAGTACTTC. It encodes CASSFPGADYEQYF.

The gene calls are TRBV9 and TRBJ2-1; TRBD2 agrees at 15 bases. Germline V gives CDR1 SGDLS, CDR2 YYNGEE. The length of the CDR3 is 21 residues. J was trimmed by 3 bases and V by 3 bases; bases with no gene match: 16. This CDR3 reads CASSARPRTSGRESLYNEQFF. For the CDR3, the DNA is TGTGCCAGCAGCGCCCGTCCCCGGACTAGCGGGAGGGAGTCTCTCTACAATGAGCAGTTCTTC.

V usage is TRBV6-1 and J usage is TRBJ2-5; 7 nucleotides line up with TRBD2. The germline V gene has CDR1 MNHNS and CDR2 SASEGT. The CDR3 extends over 16 amino acids. J gave up 0 bases and V 6 bases, and 10 bases lay outside the gene matches. Written as DNA, the CDR3 is TGTGCCAGCAGGCCCCGGGGCGCGGGAGACCAAGAGACCCAGTACTTC. Protein sequence: CASRPRGAGDQETQYF.

V and J are TRBV3-1 and TRBJ1-6, with D possibly being TRBD1 (5 bases). V lost 1 base and J lost 6, with 7 bases in between. Germline V lookup: CDR1 LGHDT, CDR2 YNNKEL (reference sequence). This CDR3 is built from 14 residues. The CDR3 DNA reads as TGTGCCAGCAGCCAAGGGGGGGGTAATTCACCCCTCCACTTT. It is translated as CASSQGGGNSPLHF.